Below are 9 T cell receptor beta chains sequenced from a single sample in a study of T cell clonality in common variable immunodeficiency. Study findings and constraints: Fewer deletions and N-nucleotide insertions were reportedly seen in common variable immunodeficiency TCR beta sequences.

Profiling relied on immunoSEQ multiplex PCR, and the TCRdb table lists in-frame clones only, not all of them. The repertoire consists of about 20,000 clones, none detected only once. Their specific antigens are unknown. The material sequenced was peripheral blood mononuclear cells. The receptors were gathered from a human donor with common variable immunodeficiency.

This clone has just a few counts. CDR3 residues: CSVEGGQTGYNEQFF. The sequenced part of the CDR3 DNA is TGCAGCGTTGAAGGGGGGCAGACAGGTTACAATGAG. V is TRBV29-1 and J is TRBJ2-1; TRBD1 is a possible D gene (6 bases). The read terminates 3 residues ahead of where the CDR3 ends, so the germline J gene completes it. V was shortened by 1 base and J by 4 bases, with 14 bases between the two germline ends. The V gene's germline CDR1 is SQVTM and CDR2 ANQGSEA. The CDR3 has 15 amino acids.

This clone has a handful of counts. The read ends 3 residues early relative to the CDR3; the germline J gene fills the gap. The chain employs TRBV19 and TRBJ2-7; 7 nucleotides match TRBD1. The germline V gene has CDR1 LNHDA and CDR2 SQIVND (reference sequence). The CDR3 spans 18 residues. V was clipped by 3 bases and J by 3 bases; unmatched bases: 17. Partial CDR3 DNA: TGTGCCAGTAGTATTAGGGGGATTTACCGGGACAGCGTCTACGAG. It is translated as CASSIRGIYRDSVYE. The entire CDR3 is CASSIRGIYRDSVYEQYF.

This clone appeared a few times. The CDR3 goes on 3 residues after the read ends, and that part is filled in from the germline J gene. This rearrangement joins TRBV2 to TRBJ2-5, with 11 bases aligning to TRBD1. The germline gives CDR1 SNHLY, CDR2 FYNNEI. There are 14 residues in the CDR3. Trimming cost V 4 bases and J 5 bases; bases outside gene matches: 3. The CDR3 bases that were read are TGTGCCAGCAGTGGGGACAGGGGGGAGGAGACC. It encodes CASSGDRGEET. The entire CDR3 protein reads CASSGDRGEETQYF.

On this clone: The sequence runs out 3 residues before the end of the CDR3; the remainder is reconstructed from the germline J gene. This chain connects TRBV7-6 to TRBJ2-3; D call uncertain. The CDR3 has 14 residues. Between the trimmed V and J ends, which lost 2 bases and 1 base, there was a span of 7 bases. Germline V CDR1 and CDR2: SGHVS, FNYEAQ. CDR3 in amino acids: CASSLRRGTDTQYF. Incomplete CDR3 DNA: TGTGCCAGCAGCTTAAGAAGGGGCACAGATACG.

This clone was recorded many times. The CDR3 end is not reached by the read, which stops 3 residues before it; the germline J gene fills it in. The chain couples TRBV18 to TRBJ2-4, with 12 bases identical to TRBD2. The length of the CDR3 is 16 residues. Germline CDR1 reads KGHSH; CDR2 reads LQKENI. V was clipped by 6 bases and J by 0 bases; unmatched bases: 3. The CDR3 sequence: CASSGLAGLAKNIQYF. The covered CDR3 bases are TGTGCCAGCTCCGGACTAGCGGGGCTAGCCAAAAACATT.

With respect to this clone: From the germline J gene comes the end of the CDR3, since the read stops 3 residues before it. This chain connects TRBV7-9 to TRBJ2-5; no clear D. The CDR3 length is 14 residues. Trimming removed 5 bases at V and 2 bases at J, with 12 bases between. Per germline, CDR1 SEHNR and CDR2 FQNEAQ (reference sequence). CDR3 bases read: TGTGCCAGCAGCCTCCCAGTACCACAAGAGACC. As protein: CASSLPVPQET. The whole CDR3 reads CASSLPVPQETQYF.

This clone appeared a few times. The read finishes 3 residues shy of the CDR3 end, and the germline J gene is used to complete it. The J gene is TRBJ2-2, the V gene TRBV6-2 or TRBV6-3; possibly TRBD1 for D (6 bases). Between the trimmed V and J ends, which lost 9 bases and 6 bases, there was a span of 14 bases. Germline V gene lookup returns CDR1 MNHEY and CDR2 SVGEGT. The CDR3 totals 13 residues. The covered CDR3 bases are TGTGCCAGTTCGACAGGTCCGGCCGGGGAG. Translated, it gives CASSTGPAGE. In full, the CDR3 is CASSTGPAGELFF.

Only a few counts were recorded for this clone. CDR3 DNA (partial): TGTGCCAGTACCACAAAAGGACAGGGCCGGGGAGATACG. Amino acids: CASTTKGQGRGDT. The entire CDR3 protein reads CASTTKGQGRGDTQYF. This chain links TRBV19 with TRBJ2-3; 8 bases match TRBD1. The CDR3 end falls 3 residues outside the read, so it is completed with the germline J gene. Per germline, CDR1 LNHDA and CDR2 SQIVND (reference sequence). CDR3 length equals 16 residues. Trimming removed 7 bases from V and 5 bases from J; junction bases left unmatched: 14.

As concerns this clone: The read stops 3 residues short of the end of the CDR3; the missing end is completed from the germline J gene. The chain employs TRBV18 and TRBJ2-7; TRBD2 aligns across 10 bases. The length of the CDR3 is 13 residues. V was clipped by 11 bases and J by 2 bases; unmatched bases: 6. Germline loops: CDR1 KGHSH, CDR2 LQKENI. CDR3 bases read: TGTGCCGCCGCCGGGACTAGCGCCTACGAG. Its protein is CAAAGTSAYE. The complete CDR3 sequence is CAAAGTSAYEQYF.